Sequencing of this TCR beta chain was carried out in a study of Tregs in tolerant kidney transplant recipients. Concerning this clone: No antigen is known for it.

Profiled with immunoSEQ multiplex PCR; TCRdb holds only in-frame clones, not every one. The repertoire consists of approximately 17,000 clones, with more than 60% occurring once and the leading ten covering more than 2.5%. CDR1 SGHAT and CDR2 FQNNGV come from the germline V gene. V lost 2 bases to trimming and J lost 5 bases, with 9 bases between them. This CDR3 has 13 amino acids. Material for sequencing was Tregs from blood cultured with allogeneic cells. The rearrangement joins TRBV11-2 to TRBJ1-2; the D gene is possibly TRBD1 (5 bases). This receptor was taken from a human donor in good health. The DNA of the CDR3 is TGTGCCAGCAGCTTACAGGGACTGTATGGCTACACCTTC. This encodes CASSLQGLYGYTF.